Listed here is a single T cell receptor beta chain. What this receptor recognizes is not known. No clone much larger than this one lies a single base away; base qualities are absent. The CDR3 regions of human TCRbeta chains were subjected to immunosequencing. The study's processing was this. Repertoire TCRs were matched against a reference library of SARS-CoV-2-specific TCRs generated with the MIRA antigen-specificity platform. Breadth meant the fraction of unique TCRs that were SARS-CoV-2-associated, whereas depth meant the fraction of total T cells that were SARS-CoV-2-associated. Using the MIRA data, each spike-specific TCR was assigned both to the spike region to which the TCR was reactive and to a CD4 or CD8 class. Log10-transformed breadth and depth values were compared by one-way ANOVA with Sidak's multiple comparisons tests. Entries here come from immuneACCESS through TCRdb and include only in-frame sequences with V and J called. Some clones fail to appear in such tables; in the studies checked, an unresolved V gene covers under half of the shortfall, and the cause of the remainder is unknown. That table is the source of V, J and clone size, and D and trimming were worked out from the DNA. The sample profile shows 90,000 to 150,000 clones; 80% to 90% of them were found once. Together, the top ten hold 7.7% of the sample.

The time point label for this specimen denotes: baseline before first vaccination. Vaccinee samples came from UK trials COV001 and COV002, including a single-blind randomized controlled phase 2/3 trial of AZD1222 (ChAdOx1 nCoV-19) in healthy adults. For TCRbeta chain sequencing, PBMC samples were collected from trial participants at day 0 and at day 28 after the second dose. The data were obtained in a study of T cell responses to AZD1222 COVID-19 vaccine (dated by TCRdb to the early 2020s). Background for the entire study: AZD1222 recipients whose second dose came at about 4 weeks and those whose second dose came at about 12 weeks were combined into one group, since spike-specific TCR depth and breadth did not differ between the two schedules. A total of 233 trial participants underwent TCR sequencing, of whom approximately 200 had received two doses of AZD1222 and around 25 had received two doses of the MenACWY control vaccine. Trial participants were enrolled into age subgroups of 18-55, 56-69 and 70-plus years, which contained approximately 150, 30 and 60 TCR-sequenced participants, respectively. Beyond this particular receptor, the publication reports: No day 14 peak-response samples were available, so repertoires were characterized only after the peak T cell response. Participants were mostly white British, with more females than males. The authors suggested clonal diversity may have been underestimated. Spike-specific TCR breadth and depth rose significantly after two AZD1222 doses compared with day 0 and with MenACWY recipients. In the small 56-69-year group, the increase in depth fell short of significance, most likely because of low power. CD4 TCRs associated with the vaccine covered the entire spike protein, and the dominant responses were in regions 160-218 and 743-854. Conclusions about previously exposed vaccinees are limited, since just 5 to 7 AZD1222 recipients were seropositive for SARS-CoV-2 at baseline. Reportedly, close to half of the unique spike-specific TCRs recognized epitopes lying outside the regions that are mutated in the B.1.351 and B.1.1.7 variants.

V is trimmed back by 7 bases and J by 8 bases, and the junction contains 4 bases that no gene match accounts for. CDR3 length: 14 amino acids, cysteine to phenylalanine. Of all the DNA, just the CDR3 is kept, 42 bases in frame from base 1. Looking up the germline V gene yields CDR1 MGHDK and CDR2 SYGVNS. This clonotype was obtained from an adult in good health. The sequencing here drew on peripheral blood, taken on day 0 of AZD1222 vaccination. This chain is built from TRBV25-1 and TRBJ2-2, and 13 bases in between align with TRBD2. The CDR3 reads CASTGLAGAGELFF. The sequence in DNA is TGTGCCAGCACTGGACTAGCGGGAGCGGGGGAGCTGTTTTTT.